These 19 T cell receptor beta chains came from one sample sequenced in a study of cytomegalovirus exposure and HLA in healthy donors. Measured with immunoSEQ multiplex PCR; TCRdb has only the in-frame clones, and not every one. The sample consists of approximately 65,000 clones, under 96% of them appearing once. The sequenced sample consisted of PBMCs. All receptors derive from a young woman in good health and CMV-seropositive.

V and J are TRBV11-3 and TRBJ2-2; tentatively, D is TRBD2 (6 bases). The V and J ends lost 8 bases and 1 base respectively, with 14 bases between them. Per germline, CDR1 SGHNT and CDR2 YENEEA. The CDR3 sequence is 15 residues long. CDR3 sequence reads: CASGTGTENTGELFF. In nucleotides, the CDR3 is TGTGCCAGCGGAACCGGGACTGAGAACACCGGGGAGCTGTTTTTT.

The V call is TRBV11-2, the J call TRBJ1-1, with a tentative D call TRBD1 (5 bases). Looked up from germline, CDR1 is SGHAT and CDR2 is FQNNGV. The V end lost 4 bases, the J end lost 6 bases, and 12 bases lay between the germline ends. CDR3 length: 13 residues. The CDR3 sequence is CASSSNRSPEAFF. The CDR3 DNA sequence: TGTGCCAGCAGCTCGAACAGGAGCCCTGAAGCTTTCTTT.

This clone has a single count. This chain uses TRBV12-5 with TRBJ2-7, with 15 bases identical to TRBD2. There are 19 residues in the CDR3. The J segment lost 2 bases and the V segment lost 0 bases, leaving 8 bases of the junction unmatched. The germline CDR1 and CDR2 sequences are LGHNT and FRNRAP. The CDR3 protein is CASGLVLRGLAGGPYEQYF. The CDR3 coding sequence is TGTGCTAGTGGTTTGGTACTTAGGGGACTAGCGGGAGGCCCCTACGAGCAGTACTTC.

The CDR3 DNA reads as TGCGCCAGCAGCCCCATAGCGGGAAGGATCGGCAATGAGCAGTTCTTC. It codes for CASSPIAGRIGNEQFF. This rearrangement joins TRBV4-1 to TRBJ2-1; TRBD2 aligns across 8 bases. The CDR3 spans 16 residues. V lost 4 bases and J lost 6; bases outside the gene matches: 11. Germline CDR1 is MGHRA and CDR2 is YSYEKL.

The genes are TRBV28 and TRBJ1-2; 9 nucleotides match TRBD1. V shed 6 bases, J shed 5 bases, and the junction held 7 bases outside the gene matches. Germline V gene sequence: CDR1 MDHEN, CDR2 SYDVKM. The CDR3 runs 14 residues. CDR3 coding DNA: TGTGCCAGCAGGGGGGACAGGGATCGTTATGGCTACACCTTC. Translating it yields CASRGDRDRYGYTF.

The chain recombines TRBV18 with TRBJ1-1, with 8 bases lining up with TRBD1. The germline gives CDR1 KGHSH, CDR2 LQKENI. The CDR3 length is 13 residues. Trimming took 5 bases from V and 4 from J; bases not matched to a gene: 3. In nucleotides, the CDR3 is TGTGCCAGCTCAAAAGACAGGGGCACTGAAGCTTTCTTT. Translated: CASSKDRGTEAFF.

The J gene is TRBJ2-7, the V gene TRBV5-5, with 7 bases matching TRBD2. The CDR3 runs to 17 residues. Germline-derived CDR1 and CDR2 are SGHKS and YYEKEE (reference sequence). J gave up 1 base and V 2 bases, and 12 bases lay outside the gene matches. The CDR3 spells CASSLGDGRGYSYEQYF. CDR3 sequence (DNA): TGTGCCAGCAGCTTAGGGGACGGGCGGGGGTATTCCTACGAGCAGTACTTC.

J is TRBJ2-7 and V is TRBV27, with 8 bases that match TRBD1. The junction had 15 bases not matched to a gene; V was cut back by 5 bases and J by 0 bases. There are 18 residues in the CDR3. Germline V gene data show CDR1 as MNHEY and CDR2 as SMNVEV (reference sequence). The CDR3 spells CASSIGPPTGVNSYEQYF. CDR3 DNA sequence: TGTGCCAGCAGTATCGGCCCTCCGACAGGGGTCAACTCCTACGAGCAGTACTTC.

This clone has a single count. The rearrangement links TRBV7-2 to TRBJ2-3, with 7 bases that match TRBD2. The V gene end was trimmed by 4 bases and the J gene end by 1 base; junction bases not matched to a gene: 5. Germline lookup yields CDR1 SGHTA and CDR2 FQGNSA. The CDR3 covers 15 residues. The CDR3 coding sequence is TGTGCCAGCAGCTCCCGACTAGCAGGCACAGATACGCAGTATTTT. This gives the protein CASSSRLAGTDTQYF.

The chain carries TRBV30 and TRBJ2-5; 7 bases are a match to TRBD2. The CDR3 covers 14 residues. Germline V gene sequence: CDR1 GTSNPN, CDR2 SVGIG (reference sequence). J was trimmed by 3 bases and V by 2 bases; bases with no gene match: 6. CDR3 region: CAWSPTGGEETQYF. In DNA form, the CDR3 reads TGTGCCTGGAGTCCTACTGGGGGGGAAGAGACCCAGTACTTC.

The V call is TRBV19, the J call TRBJ2-2, with D unclear. V lost 5 bases, J lost 5 bases, and 12 bases lay in between. This CDR3 spans 14 amino acids. CDR1 is LNHDA, CDR2 SQIVND, per germline (reference sequence). CDR3 residues: CASSALDWTGELFF. The CDR3, as DNA: TGTGCCAGTAGTGCCCTTGACTGGACCGGGGAGCTGTTTTTT.

This clone was observed a handful of times. The chain carries TRBV27 and TRBJ2-1, with D tentatively TRBD2 (6 bases). Trimming stripped 6 bases from V and 12 bases from J, with 15 bases between. The germline CDR1 and CDR2 sequences are MNHEY and SMNVEV (reference sequence). This CDR3 has 12 residues. CDR3 residues: CASRDYLGRQFF. In DNA, the CDR3 is TGTGCCAGCAGGGACTATCTGGGTAGGCAGTTCTTC.

The genes are TRBV4-1 and TRBJ1-4; D is unclear. V lost 1 base and J lost 7, with 10 bases in between. CDR3 length: 14 residues. Germline CDR1 and CDR2: MGHRA and YSYEKL. DNA of the CDR3: TGCGCCAGCAGCCAAGTGGTTGGCGGTGAAAAACTGTTTTTT. It yields the protein CASSQVVGGEKLFF.

The CDR3 DNA is TGCGCCAGCAGCCATACGACAGGGGTAAACACTGAAGCTTTCTTT. This translates into CASSHTTGVNTEAFF. V and J are TRBV4-1 and TRBJ1-1, with 8 bases aligning to TRBD1. Trimming removed 3 bases from V and 2 bases from J; junction bases left unmatched: 5. This CDR3 spans 15 amino acids. Germline CDR1 reads MGHRA; CDR2 reads YSYEKL.

The chain combines TRBV6-1 with TRBJ2-7, with TRBD1 matching over 9 bases. CDR1 and CDR2 from the germline V gene are MNHNS and SASEGT. Trimming at V came to 2 bases and at J to 4 bases, leaving 6 bases not matched to a gene. The CDR3 runs to 15 residues. The CDR3 protein is CASSEWGQGVYEQYF. The CDR3 coding sequence is TGTGCCAGCAGTGAATGGGGACAGGGAGTATACGAGCAGTACTTC.

The rearrangement joins TRBV2 to TRBJ1-2; 9 bases are a match to TRBD1. This CDR3 has 14 amino acids. Per germline, CDR1 SNHLY and CDR2 FYNNEI. The V segment lost 3 bases and the J segment 5 bases; nucleotides outside the gene matches: 4. The CDR3 nucleotides read TGTGCCAGCAGTGAGGGACAGGGAGGATATGGCTACACCTTC. It yields the protein CASSEGQGGYGYTF.

V usage is TRBV7-2 and J usage is TRBJ2-3; the match to TRBD2 covers 12 bases. This CDR3 region has 18 residues. V lost 5 bases and J lost 1; bases outside the gene matches: 10. The germline V gene has CDR1 SGHTA and CDR2 FQGNSA. In nucleotides, the CDR3 is TGTGCCAGCAGCCCTCTAGCGGGAGGGGTTGGCGGCACAGATACGCAGTATTTT. Its translation: CASSPLAGGVGGTDTQYF.

This chain uses TRBV28 with TRBJ2-3, with TRBD1 identical over 7 bases. This CDR3 spans 14 amino acids. Germline V gene sequence: CDR1 MDHEN, CDR2 SYDVKM. The V segment lost 6 bases and the J segment 5 bases; nucleotides outside the gene matches: 8. The CDR3, as DNA: TGTGCCAGCAGCGTTGACAGGGTGGGAGATACGCAGTATTTT. Amino acid sequence: CASSVDRVGDTQYF.

V gene TRBV13 combines with J gene TRBJ2-7; 7 bases are a match to TRBD1. The trim removed 3 bases at V and 3 bases at J, leaving 5 bases unmatched. In germline, CDR1 is PRHDT, CDR2 FYEKMQ (reference sequence). The CDR3 contains 14 residues. The CDR3 DNA reads as TGTGCCAGCAGCTTCCGGACAGGCAGCTACGAGCAGTACTTC. As protein: CASSFRTGSYEQYF.